Listed below are T cell receptor beta chains from one sample, sequenced in a study of beta chain features in type 1 diabetes. Profiled with immunoSEQ multiplex PCR; TCRdb holds only in-frame clones, not every one. This sample has 250,000 to 300,000 clones; about 13% occur once, and the top ten carry about 0.015%. Sequenced material: naive CD4+ T cells from blood. Receptors originate from a man younger than 40 with type 1 diabetes. The CDR3 runs from the conserved cysteine through the conserved F or W. The D gene is left open where the match is weak. Only some rows state a clone size, as once, few, many or a class for expanded clones.

TRBV19	TRBD1	NA	TRBJ2-7	CASGGDRDREQYF	TGTGCCAGTGGTGGGGACAGGGACCGAGAGCAGTACTTC
TRBV28	TRBD2	NA	TRBJ2-7	CASSLSGTSGSYEQYF	TGTGCCAGCAGTTTAAGCGGGACTAGCGGGAGTTACGAGCAGTACTTC
TRBV10-3	NA	NA	TRBJ2-7	CAISPGSYEQYF	TGTGCCATCTCCCCGGGCTCCTACGAGCAGTACTTC
TRBV21-1	NA	few	TRBJ2-1	CASSLGSETYNEQFF	TGTGCCAGCAGTCTCGGGAGTGAGACCTACAATGAGCAGTTCTTC
TRBV19	NA	once	TRBJ1-1	CASRPLTVETEAFF	TGTGCCAGTAGACCCCTCACAGTCGAGACTGAAGCTTTCTTT
TRBV7-3	NA	few	TRBJ1-1	CASSLTRDTEAFF	TGTGCCAGCAGCTTAACGCGGGACACTGAAGCTTTCTTT
TRBV5-1	NA	NA	TRBJ2-5	CASSLVPNSDQETQYF	TGCGCCAGCAGCTTGGTACCAAATTCGGACCAAGAGACCCAGTACTTC
TRBV9	TRBD2	few	TRBJ2-1	CASSDSGLGVHEQFF	TGTGCCAGCAGCGATTCGGGACTAGGGGTACATGAGCAGTTCTTC
TRBV30	TRBD1	few	TRBJ1-2	CAWSVMTGGASGYTF	TGTGCCTGGAGTGTCATGACAGGGGGCGCCTCTGGCTACACCTTC
TRBV6-5	TRBD1	NA	TRBJ1-2	CASSEQGYGYTF	TGTGCCAGCAGTGAACAGGGGTATGGCTACACCTTC
TRBV28	NA	NA	TRBJ2-1	CASVMSLLSYNEQFF	TGTGCCAGCGTGATGTCCCTTCTATCCTACAATGAGCAGTTCTTC
TRBV7-3	NA	few	TRBJ2-5	CASSLAAGIQETQYF	TGTGCCAGCAGCCTCGCAGCGGGCATCCAAGAGACCCAGTACTTC
TRBV6-5	TRBD1	NA	TRBJ2-7	CASRTGPSYEQYF	TGTGCCAGTCGGACAGGTCCTTCCTACGAGCAGTACTTC
TRBV4-3	TRBD2	few	TRBJ2-1	CASSQEPGLAGVGEQFF	TGCGCCAGCAGCCAAGAGCCGGGACTAGCGGGAGTAGGTGAGCAGTTCTTC
TRBV30	NA	NA	TRBJ2-5	CAWEQLLQETQYF	TGTGCCTGGGAACAGCTCTTGCAAGAGACCCAGTACTTC
TRBV5-6	TRBD2	NA	TRBJ2-2	CASSPPGTRYAGELFF	TGTGCCAGCAGCCCACCCGGGACTAGGTACGCCGGGGAGCTGTTTTTT
TRBV19	TRBD1	few	TRBJ1-5	CASTRSGQGNQPQHF	TGTGCCAGTACCCGATCGGGACAGGGAAATCAGCCCCAGCATTTT
TRBV27	NA	few	TRBJ2-5	CASRLEGRGKETQYF	TGTGCCAGCAGGCTCGAGGGGCGCGGGAAAGAGACCCAGTACTTC